This TCR beta chain is drawn from a study of CD8 T cells in ankylosing spondylitis. With 5 bases removed from V and 0 bases from J, the gap between germline ends came to 18 bases. The CDR3 spans 18 residues. The germline V gene encodes CDR1 KGHDR and CDR2 SFDVKD. The study, taken as a whole, reports: As reported, disease-linked clones showed significant enrichment in matched ankylosing spondylitis synovial fluid.

Each CDR3 protein is one row after TCRdb ran MiXCR on the 5' RACE reads. The sample contains a few hundred thousand distinct CDR3 sequences, 10% to 13% of which appear only once. This clonotype was recorded at least ten times. The antigen remains unidentified. Sequenced: blood, either unsorted or a sorted T cell fraction (not recorded which). The TCR comes from a male donor with ankylosing spondylitis or in good health (not recorded which). This chain connects TRBV24-1 to TRBJ2-2, with D possibly being TRBD1 (5 bases). The CDR3 spells CATSALVGRASNTGELFF. As DNA, the CDR3 is TGTGCCACCAGTGCCCTGGTGGGCAGGGCTTCGAACACCGGGGAGCTGTTTTTT.